This TCR beta chain is drawn from a study of beta chain features in type 1 diabetes. In this sample, this clone turned up a few times. Other DNA sequences within the sample encode an identical CDR3. Expressed TCRB transcripts were sequenced after all isolated RNA was converted to cDNA. Produced via immunoSEQ multiplex PCR; TCRdb's table is partial and in-frame only. The table has about 230,000 clones, about 9.3% seen once. The germline gives CDR1 SNHLY, CDR2 FYNNEI. There are 14 residues in the CDR3. The V end was cut by 3 bases, the J end by 2 bases, with 8 bases between. The sequence derives from a woman under 30 in good health. The genes are TRBV2 and TRBJ1-5; D possibly corresponds to TRBD1 (6 bases). Material for sequencing was naive CD4+ T cells from blood. The CDR3 loop is CASSDRTGNQPQHF. For the CDR3, the DNA is TGTGCCAGCAGTGACCGGACAGGCAATCAGCCCCAGCATTTT.